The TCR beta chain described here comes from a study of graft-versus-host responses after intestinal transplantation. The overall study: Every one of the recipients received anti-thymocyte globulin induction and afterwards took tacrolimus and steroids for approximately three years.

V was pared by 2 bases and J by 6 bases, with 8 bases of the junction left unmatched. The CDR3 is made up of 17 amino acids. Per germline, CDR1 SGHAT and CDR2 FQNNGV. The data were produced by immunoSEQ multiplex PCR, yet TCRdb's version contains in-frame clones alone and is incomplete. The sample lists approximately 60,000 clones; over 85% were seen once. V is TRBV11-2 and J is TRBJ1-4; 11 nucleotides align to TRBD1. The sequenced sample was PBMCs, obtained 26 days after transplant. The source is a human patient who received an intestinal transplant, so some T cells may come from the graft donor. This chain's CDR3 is CASSLSAPDRGHEKLFF. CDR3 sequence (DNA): TGTGCCAGCAGCTTATCGGCTCCGGACAGGGGGCATGAAAAACTGTTTTTT. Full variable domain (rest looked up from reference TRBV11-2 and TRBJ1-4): EAGVAQSPRYKIIEKRQSVAFWCNPISGHATLYWYQQILGQGPKLLIQFQNNGVVDDSQLPKDRFSAERLKGVDSTLKIQPAKLEDSAVYLCASSLSAPDRGHEKLFFGSGTQLSVL.